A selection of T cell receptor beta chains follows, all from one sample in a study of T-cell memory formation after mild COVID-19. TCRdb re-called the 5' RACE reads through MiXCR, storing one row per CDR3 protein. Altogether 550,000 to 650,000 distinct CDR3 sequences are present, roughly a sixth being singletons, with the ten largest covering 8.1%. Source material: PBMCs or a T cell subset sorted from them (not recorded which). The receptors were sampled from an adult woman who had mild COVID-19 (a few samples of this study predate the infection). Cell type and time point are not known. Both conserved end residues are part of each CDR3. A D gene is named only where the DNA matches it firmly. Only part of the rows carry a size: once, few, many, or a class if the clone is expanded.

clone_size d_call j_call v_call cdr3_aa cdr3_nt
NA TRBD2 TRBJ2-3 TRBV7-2 CASSLASGSAYF TGTGCCAGCAGCTTAGCTAGCGGGAGTGCGTATTTT
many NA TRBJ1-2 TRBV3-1 CASSQVRQLYGYTF TGTGCCAGCAGCCAAGTAAGGCAGCTTTATGGCTACACCTTC
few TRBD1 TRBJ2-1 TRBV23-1 CASRMTGVYNEQFF TGCGCCAGCAGGATGACAGGGGTCTACAATGAGCAGTTCTTC
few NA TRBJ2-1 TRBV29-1 CSVVGFYNEQFF TGCAGCGTTGTAGGGTTCTACAATGAGCAGTTCTTC
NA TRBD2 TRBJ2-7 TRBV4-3 CASSQPGTSGITYEQYF TGCGCCAGCAGCCAACCCGGGACTAGCGGCATCACTTACGAGCAGTACTTC
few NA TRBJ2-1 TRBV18 CASSPPGYNEQFF TGTGCCAGCTCACCACCGGGATACAATGAGCAGTTCTTC
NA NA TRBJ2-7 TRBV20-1 CSAHPGPSREQYF TGCAGTGCGCACCCGGGACCTTCCCGTGAGCAGTACTTC
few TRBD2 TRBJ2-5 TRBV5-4 CASSLELAGGAETQYF TGTGCCAGCAGCCTGGAACTAGCGGGGGGAGCGGAGACCCAGTACTTC
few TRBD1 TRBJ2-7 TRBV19 CASSRGQGHHYEQYF TGTGCCAGTAGTCGGGGACAGGGCCACCACTACGAGCAGTACTTC
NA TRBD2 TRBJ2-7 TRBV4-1 CASSQVEAGNYEQYF TGCGCCAGCAGCCAGGTGGAAGCGGGGAACTACGAGCAGTACTTC
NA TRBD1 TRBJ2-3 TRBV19 CASSIGRGRGGDTQYF TGTGCCAGTAGTATTGGCAGGGGGCGCGGAGGTGATACGCAGTATTTT
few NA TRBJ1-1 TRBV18 CASSPPWDGVRLPSF TGTGCCAGCTCACCACCGTGGGACGGGGTCCGTCTACCCTCATTT
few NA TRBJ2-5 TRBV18 CASSPQQETQYF TGTGCCAGCTCACCTCAGCAAGAGACCCAGTACTTC
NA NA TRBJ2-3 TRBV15 CATSRVRLSTDTQYF TGTGCCACCAGCAGAGTCAGGCTTAGCACAGATACGCAGTATTTT
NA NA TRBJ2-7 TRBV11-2 CASSLASSVPRAYEQYF TGTGCCAGCAGCCTCGCTTCGTCGGTGCCCAGGGCCTACGAGCAGTACTTC
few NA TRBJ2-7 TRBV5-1 CASRDFSYEQYF TGCGCCAGCAGGGACTTTTCCTACGAGCAGTACTTC
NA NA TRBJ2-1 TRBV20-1 CSAVGRSYNEQFF TGCAGTGCCGTAGGGAGATCCTACAATGAGCAGTTCTTC
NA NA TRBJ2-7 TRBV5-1 CASSLAKGGESSYEQYF TGCGCCAGCAGCTTGGCCAAAGGCGGGGAAAGCTCCTACGAGCAGTACTTC
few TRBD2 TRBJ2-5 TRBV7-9 CASSFQLAGGREETQYF TGTGCCAGCAGCTTTCAACTAGCGGGAGGGAGGGAAGAGACCCAGTACTTC
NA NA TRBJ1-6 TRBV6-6 CASSLRGVDSPLHF TGTGCCAGCAGTTTAAGGGGGGTGGATTCACCCCTCCACTTT
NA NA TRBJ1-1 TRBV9 CASSVGMNTEAFF TGTGCCAGCAGCGTAGGCATGAACACTGAAGCTTTCTTT
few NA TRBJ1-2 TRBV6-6 CASKIPPRGDGYTF TGTGCCAGCAAGATCCCACCGCGGGGGGATGGCTACACCTTC
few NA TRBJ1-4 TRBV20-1 CSARGIANEKLFF TGCAGTGCGAGGGGGATCGCTAATGAAAAACTGTTTTTT
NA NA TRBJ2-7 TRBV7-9 CASSLPRSEQYF TGTGCCAGCAGCCTTCCTCGGTCCGAGCAGTACTTC
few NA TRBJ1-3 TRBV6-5 CASRRGAGNTIYF TGTGCCAGTAGGAGGGGGGCTGGAAACACCATATATTTT
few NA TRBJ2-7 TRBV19 CASSIAGGPYYEQYF TGTGCCAGTAGTATAGCCGGCGGACCGTACTACGAGCAGTACTTC
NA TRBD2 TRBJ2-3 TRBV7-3 CASSLTLAGPRHTQYF TGTGCCAGCAGCTTAACGCTAGCGGGACCTCGCCATACGCAGTATTTT